This T cell receptor beta chain derives from a study of Ad26.COV2.S vaccination and SARS-CoV-2 variants. The repertoire was sequenced with immunoSEQ multiplex PCR; TCRdb's copy has only in-frame clones and lacks some. This table holds 350,000 to 450,000 clones, 92% found once. Study-wide results and limits: Vaccine and placebo recipients had similar non-spike TCR breadth. Vaccine recipients showed a spike-specific TCR breadth that was higher than in placebo recipients. Considerable breadth of spike-specific CD8+ and CD4+ T cell responses has reportedly been documented following vaccination. In TCR breadth and depth analyses, total T cell responses may have been underestimated.

Concerning this clone: As yet, its antigen is unknown.

Per the germline V gene, CDR1 is SGHVS and CDR2 is FQNEAQ. This CDR3 comprises 18 residues. Trimming cost V 0 bases and J 8 bases, with 22 bases left between them. The TCR originated in a human donor who had recovered from COVID-19. The specimen comprised peripheral blood, sampled after recovery from COVID-19. The V gene is TRBV7-8, the J gene TRBJ1-4, with a tentative D call TRBD1 (6 bases). This CDR3 is CASSLATKGGGLKEKLFF. Written as DNA, the CDR3 is TGTGCCAGCAGCTTAGCGACCAAGGGCGGGGGCCTCAAGGAAAAACTGTTTTTT. The whole variable domain, remainder taken from reference TRBV7-8 and TRBJ1-4, is GAGVSQSPRYKVAKRGQDVALRCDPISGHVSLFWYQQALGQGPEFLTYFQNEAQLDKSGLPSDRFFAERPEGSVSTLKIQRTQQEDSAVYLCASSLATKGGGLKEKLFFGSGTQLSVL.